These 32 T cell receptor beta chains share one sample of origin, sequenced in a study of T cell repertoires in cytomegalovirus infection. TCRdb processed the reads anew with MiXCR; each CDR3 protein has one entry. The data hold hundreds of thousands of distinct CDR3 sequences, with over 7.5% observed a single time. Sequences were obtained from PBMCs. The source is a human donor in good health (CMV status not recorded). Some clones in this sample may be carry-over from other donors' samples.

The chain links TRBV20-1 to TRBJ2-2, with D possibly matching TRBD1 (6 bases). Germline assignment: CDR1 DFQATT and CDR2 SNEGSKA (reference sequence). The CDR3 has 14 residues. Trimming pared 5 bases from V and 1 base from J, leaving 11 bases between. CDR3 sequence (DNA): TGCAGTGCTCCGGACAGATTGAACACCGGGGAGCTGTTTTTT. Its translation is CSAPDRLNTGELFF.

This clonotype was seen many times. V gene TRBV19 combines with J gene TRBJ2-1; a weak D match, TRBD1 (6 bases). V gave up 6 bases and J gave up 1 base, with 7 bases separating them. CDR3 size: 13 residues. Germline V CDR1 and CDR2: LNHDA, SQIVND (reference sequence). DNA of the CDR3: TGTGCCAGTAGAGGGACATCCTACAATGAGCAGTTCTTC. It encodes CASRGTSYNEQFF.

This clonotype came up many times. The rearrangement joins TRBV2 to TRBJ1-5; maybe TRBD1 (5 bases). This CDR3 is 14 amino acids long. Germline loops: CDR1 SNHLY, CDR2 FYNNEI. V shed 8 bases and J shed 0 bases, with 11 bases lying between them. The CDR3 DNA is TGTGCCAGCGGGGGGAGAAATAGCAATCAGCCCCAGCATTTT. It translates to CASGGRNSNQPQHF.

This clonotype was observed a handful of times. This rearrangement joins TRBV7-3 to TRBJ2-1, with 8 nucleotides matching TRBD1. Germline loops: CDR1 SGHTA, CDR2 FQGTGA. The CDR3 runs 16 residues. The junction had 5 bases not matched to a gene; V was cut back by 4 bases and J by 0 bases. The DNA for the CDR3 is TGTGCCAGCAGCTCCACCGGGACAGGCTCCTACAATGAGCAGTTCTTC. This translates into CASSSTGTGSYNEQFF. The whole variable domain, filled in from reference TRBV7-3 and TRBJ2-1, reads GAGVSQTPSNKVTEKGKYVELRCDPISGHTALYWYRQSLGQGPEFLIYFQGTGAADDSGLPNDRFFAVRPEGSVSTLKIQRTERGDSAVYLCASSSTGTGSYNEQFFGPGTRLTVL.

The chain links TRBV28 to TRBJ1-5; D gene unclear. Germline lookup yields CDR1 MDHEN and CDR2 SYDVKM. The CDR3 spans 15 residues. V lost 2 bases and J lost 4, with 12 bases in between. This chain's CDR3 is CASSLAWVDNQPQHF. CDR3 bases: TGTGCCAGCAGTTTAGCATGGGTTGATAATCAGCCCCAGCATTTT.

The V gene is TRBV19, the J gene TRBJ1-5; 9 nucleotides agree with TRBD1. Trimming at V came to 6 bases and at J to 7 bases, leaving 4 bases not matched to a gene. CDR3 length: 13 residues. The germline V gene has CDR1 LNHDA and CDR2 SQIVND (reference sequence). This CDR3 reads CASSTGGVQPQHF. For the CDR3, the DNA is TGTGCCAGTAGCACAGGGGGCGTGCAGCCCCAGCATTTT.

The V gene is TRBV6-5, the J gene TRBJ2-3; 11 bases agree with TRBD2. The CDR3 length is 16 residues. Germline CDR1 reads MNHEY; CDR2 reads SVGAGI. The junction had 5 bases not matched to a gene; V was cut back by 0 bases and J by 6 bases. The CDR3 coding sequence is TGTGCCAGCAGTTACTCGCCTAGCGGGGGGATTGATACGCAGTATTTT. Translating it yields CASSYSPSGGIDTQYF.

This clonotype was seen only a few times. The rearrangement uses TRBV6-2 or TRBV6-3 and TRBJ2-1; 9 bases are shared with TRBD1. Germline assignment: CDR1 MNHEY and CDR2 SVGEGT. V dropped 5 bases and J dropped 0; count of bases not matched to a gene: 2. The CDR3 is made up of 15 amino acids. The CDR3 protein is CASSMTGGSYNEQFF. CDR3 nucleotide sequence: TGTGCCAGCAGTATGACAGGGGGCTCCTACAATGAGCAGTTCTTC.

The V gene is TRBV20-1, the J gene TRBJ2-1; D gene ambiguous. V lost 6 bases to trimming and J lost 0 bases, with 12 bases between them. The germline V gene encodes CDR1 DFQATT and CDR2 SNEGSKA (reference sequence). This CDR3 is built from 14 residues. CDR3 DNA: TGCAGTGCCCCGACCCAGGCCTCCTACAATGAGCAGTTCTTC. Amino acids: CSAPTQASYNEQFF.

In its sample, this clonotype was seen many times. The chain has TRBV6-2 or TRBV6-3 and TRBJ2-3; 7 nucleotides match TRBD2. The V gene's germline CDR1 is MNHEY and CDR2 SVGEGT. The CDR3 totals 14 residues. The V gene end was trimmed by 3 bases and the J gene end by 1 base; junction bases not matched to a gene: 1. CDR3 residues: CASSYRGGTDTQYF. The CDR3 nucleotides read TGTGCCAGCAGTTATCGGGGGGGCACAGATACGCAGTATTTT.

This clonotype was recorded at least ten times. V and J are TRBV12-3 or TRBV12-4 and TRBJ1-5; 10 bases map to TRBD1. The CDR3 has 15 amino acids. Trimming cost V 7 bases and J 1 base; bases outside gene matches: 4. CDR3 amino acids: CASNRDRGSNQPQHF. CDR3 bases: TGTGCCAGCAATCGGGACAGGGGCAGCAATCAGCCCCAGCATTTT.

CDR3 nucleotide sequence: TGCAGTGCCATGGACAGGGTCAATGAGCAGTTCTTC. Protein: CSAMDRVNEQFF. The chain joins TRBV20-1 to TRBJ2-1, with 8 bases lining up with TRBD1. Germline V gives CDR1 DFQATT, CDR2 SNEGSKA (reference sequence). V was pared by 6 bases and J by 6 bases, with 4 bases of the junction left unmatched. The CDR3 is made up of 12 amino acids.

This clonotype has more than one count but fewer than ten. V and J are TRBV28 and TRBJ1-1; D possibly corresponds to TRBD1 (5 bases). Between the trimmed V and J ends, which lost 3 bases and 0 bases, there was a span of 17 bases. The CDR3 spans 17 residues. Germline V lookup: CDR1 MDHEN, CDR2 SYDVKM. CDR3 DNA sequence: TGTGCCAGCAGTTTTCCCCGGGGGGACTTGATGAACACTGAAGCTTTCTTT. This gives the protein CASSFPRGDLMNTEAFF. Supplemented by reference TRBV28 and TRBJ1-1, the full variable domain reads DVKVTQSSRYLVKRTGEKVFLECVQDMDHENMFWYRQDPGLGLRLIYFSYDVKMKEKGDIPEGYSVSREKKERFSLILESASTNQTSMYLCASSFPRGDLMNTEAFFGQGTRLTVV.

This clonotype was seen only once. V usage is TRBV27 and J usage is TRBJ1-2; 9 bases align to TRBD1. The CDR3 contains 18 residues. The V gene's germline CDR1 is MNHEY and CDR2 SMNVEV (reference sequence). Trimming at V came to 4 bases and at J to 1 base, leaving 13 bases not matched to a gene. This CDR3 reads CASSCDRDRVYFNYGYTF. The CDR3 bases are TGTGCCAGCAGTTGCGACCGGGACAGGGTATACTTTAACTATGGCTACACCTTC.

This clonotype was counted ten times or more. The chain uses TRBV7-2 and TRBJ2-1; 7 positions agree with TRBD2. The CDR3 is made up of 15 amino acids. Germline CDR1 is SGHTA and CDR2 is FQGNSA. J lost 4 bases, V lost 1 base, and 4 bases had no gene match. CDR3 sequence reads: CASSLGGGLYNEQFF. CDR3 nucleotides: TGTGCCAGCAGCTTAGGGGGGGGACTTTACAATGAGCAGTTCTTC.

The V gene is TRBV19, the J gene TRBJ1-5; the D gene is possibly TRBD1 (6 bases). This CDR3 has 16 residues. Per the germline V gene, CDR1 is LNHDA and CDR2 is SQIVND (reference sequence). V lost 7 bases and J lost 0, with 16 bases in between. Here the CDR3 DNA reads TGTGCCAGTACCACCATCGGGGGGCCTAGCAATCAGCCCCAGCATTTT. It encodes CASTTIGGPSNQPQHF. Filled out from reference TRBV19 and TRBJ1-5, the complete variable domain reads DGGITQSPKYLFRKEGQNVTLSCEQNLNHDAMYWYRQDPGQGLRLIYYSQIVNDFQKGDIAEGYSVSREKKESFPLTVTSAQKNPTAFYLCASTTIGGPSNQPQHFGDGTRLSIL.

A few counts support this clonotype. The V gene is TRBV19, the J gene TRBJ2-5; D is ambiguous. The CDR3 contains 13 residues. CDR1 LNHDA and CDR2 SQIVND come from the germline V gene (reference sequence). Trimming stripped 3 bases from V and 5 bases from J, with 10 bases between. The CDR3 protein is CASSIVETETQYF. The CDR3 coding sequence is TGTGCCAGTAGTATTGTAGAAACGGAGACCCAGTACTTC.

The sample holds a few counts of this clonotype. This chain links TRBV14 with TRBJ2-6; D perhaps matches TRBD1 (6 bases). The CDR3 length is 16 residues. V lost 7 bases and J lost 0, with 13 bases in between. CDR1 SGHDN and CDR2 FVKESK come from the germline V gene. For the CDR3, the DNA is TGTGCCAGCACCTCACAGGGAAACTCTGGGGCCAACGTCCTGACTTTC. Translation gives CASTSQGNSGANVLTF.

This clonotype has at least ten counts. The CDR3 is CASSLGPGQGAQGQYF. CDR3 in DNA: TGTGCCAGCAGTCTGGGGCCGGGACAGGGGGCGCAGGGGCAGTACTTC. J is TRBJ2-7 and V is TRBV12-3 or TRBV12-4; 12 positions agree with TRBD1. This CDR3 region has 16 residues. The V segment lost 5 bases and the J segment 9 bases; nucleotides outside the gene matches: 14.

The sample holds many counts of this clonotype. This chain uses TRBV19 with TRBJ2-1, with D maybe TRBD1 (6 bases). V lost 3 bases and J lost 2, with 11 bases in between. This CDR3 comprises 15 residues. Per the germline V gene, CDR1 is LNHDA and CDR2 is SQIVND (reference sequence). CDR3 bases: TGTGCCAGTAGTATGCAGGGGTCGACCTACAATGAGCAGTTCTTC. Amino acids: CASSMQGSTYNEQFF.

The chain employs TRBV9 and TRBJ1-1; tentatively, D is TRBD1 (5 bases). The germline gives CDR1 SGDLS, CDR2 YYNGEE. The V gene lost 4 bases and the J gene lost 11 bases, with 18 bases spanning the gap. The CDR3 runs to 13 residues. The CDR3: CASSPLTGGWAFF. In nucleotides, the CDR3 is TGTGCCAGCAGCCCTCTTACAGGCGGGTGGGCTTTCTTT.

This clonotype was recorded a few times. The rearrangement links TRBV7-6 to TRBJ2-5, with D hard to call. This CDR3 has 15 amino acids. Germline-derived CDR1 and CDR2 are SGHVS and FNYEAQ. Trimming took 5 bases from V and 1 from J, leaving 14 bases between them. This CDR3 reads CASSGHNGPQETQYF. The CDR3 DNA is TGTGCCAGCAGCGGCCACAACGGGCCCCAAGAGACCCAGTACTTC. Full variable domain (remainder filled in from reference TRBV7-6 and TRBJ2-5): GAGVSQSPRYKVTKRGQDVALRCDPISGHVSLYWYRQALGQGPEFLTYFNYEAQQDKSGLPNDRFSAERPEGSISTLTIQRTEQRDSAMYRCASSGHNGPQETQYFGPGTRLLVL.

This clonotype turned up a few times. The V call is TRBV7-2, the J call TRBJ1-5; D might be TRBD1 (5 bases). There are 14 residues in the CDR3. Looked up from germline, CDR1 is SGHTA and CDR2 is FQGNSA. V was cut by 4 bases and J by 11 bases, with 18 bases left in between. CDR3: CASSSSRDPWAQHF. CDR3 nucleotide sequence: TGTGCCAGCAGCTCATCCCGGGACCCTTGGGCCCAGCATTTT.

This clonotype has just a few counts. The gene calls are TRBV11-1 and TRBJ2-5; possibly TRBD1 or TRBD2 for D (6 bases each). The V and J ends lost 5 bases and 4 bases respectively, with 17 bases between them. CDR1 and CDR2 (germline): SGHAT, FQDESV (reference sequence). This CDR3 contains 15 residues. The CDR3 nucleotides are TGTGCCAGCAGCCACCTATTGGAGGGGGTAGAGACCCAGTACTTC. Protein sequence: CASSHLLEGVETQYF.

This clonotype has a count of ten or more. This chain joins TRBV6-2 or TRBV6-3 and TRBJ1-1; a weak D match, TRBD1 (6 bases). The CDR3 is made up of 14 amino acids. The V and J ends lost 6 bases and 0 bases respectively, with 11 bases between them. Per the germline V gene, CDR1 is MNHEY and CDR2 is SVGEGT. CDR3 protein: CASSSGDLNTEAFF. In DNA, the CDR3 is TGTGCCAGCAGCTCAGGGGACCTGAACACTGAAGCTTTCTTT.

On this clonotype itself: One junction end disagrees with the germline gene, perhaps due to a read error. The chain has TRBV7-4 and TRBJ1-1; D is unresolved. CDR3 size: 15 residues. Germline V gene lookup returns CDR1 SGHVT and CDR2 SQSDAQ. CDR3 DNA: TGTGCCTGCAGCCGCACCTCCCAGATGGGGACTGAAGCTTTCTTT. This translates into CACSRTSQMGTEAFF.

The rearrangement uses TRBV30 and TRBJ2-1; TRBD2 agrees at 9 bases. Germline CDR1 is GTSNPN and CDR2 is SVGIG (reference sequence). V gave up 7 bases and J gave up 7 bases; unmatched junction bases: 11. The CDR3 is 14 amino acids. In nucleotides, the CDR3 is TGTGCCTATCCCGTAGCGGGAGCCCCTAATGAGCAGTTCTTC. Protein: CAYPVAGAPNEQFF.

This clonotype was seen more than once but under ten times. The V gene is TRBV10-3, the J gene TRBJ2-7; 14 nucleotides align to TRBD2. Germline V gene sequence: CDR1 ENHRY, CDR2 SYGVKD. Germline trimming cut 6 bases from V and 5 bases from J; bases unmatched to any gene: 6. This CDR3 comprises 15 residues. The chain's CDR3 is CAISQTSGRVDEQYF. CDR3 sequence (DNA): TGTGCCATCAGCCAGACTAGCGGGAGGGTCGACGAGCAGTACTTC.

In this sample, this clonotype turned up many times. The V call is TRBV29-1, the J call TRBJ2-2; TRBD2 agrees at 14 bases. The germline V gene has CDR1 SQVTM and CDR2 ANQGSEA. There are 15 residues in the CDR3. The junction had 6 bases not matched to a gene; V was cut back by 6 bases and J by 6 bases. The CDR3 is CSVGTSGGFAGELFF. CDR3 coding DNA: TGCAGCGTGGGGACTAGCGGGGGCTTTGCCGGGGAGCTGTTTTTT.

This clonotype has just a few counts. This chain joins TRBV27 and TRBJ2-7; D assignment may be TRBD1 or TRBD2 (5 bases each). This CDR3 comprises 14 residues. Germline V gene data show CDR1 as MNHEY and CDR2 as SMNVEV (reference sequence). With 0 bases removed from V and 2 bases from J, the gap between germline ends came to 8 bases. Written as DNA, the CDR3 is TGTGCCAGCAGTTTATCGGTGGGGGCCTACGAGCAGTACTTC. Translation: CASSLSVGAYEQYF.

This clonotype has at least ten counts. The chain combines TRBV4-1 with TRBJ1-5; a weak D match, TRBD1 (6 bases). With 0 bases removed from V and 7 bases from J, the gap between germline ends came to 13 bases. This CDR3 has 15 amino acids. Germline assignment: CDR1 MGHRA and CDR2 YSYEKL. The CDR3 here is CASSQDPGGGQPQHF. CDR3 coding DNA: TGCGCCAGCAGCCAAGATCCCGGGGGCGGGCAGCCCCAGCATTTT.

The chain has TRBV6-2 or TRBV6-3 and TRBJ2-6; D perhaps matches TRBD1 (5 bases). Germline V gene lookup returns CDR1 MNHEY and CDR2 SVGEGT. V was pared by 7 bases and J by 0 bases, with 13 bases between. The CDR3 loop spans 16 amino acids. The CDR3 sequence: CASTDNRPSGANVLTF. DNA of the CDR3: TGTGCCAGCACAGACAACAGGCCCTCTGGGGCCAACGTCCTGACTTTC.